This TCR beta chain was captured in a study of CD8 T cells in ankylosing spondylitis. Findings and caveats of the study: Reportedly, significant enrichment of disease-linked clones occurred in matched ankylosing spondylitis synovial fluid. Apparently characteristic of ankylosing spondylitis blood was a TCR beta motif (eight highly homologous variants).

This clonotype has more than one count but fewer than ten. Its antigen is not identified. The ends lost 6 bases at V and 0 bases at J; junction bases unmatched: 5. Germline V gene data show CDR1 as MDHEN and CDR2 as SYDVKM. The CDR3 is 15 residues long. Quantitative barcoded 5'-RACE was used to prepare TCR beta libraries. TCRdb independently ran MiXCR on the 5' RACE reads; one entry per CDR3 protein. The table has approximately 350,000 distinct CDR3 sequences, approximately 22% seen once. This chain uses TRBV28 with TRBJ2-1, with 7 bases fitting TRBD2. The specimen sequenced was blood, either unsorted or a sorted T cell fraction (not recorded which). The clonotype comes from a male donor with ankylosing spondylitis or in good health (not recorded which). Here the CDR3 reads CASRSGESSYNEQFF. The CDR3 DNA reads as TGTGCCAGCAGGAGCGGGGAGAGCTCCTACAATGAGCAGTTCTTC.